A selection of T cell receptor beta chains follows, all from one sample in a study of blood T cell repertoires in COVID-19. Measured with immunoSEQ multiplex PCR; TCRdb has only the in-frame clones, and not every one. The sample gives 75,000 to 90,000 clones, over 70% of which show up once; roughly 10% is in the top ten. The sequenced sample consisted of peripheral blood. The receptors stem from an elderly man with acute or convalescent COVID-19. The CDR3 runs from the conserved cysteine through the conserved F or W. The D gene is left open where the match is weak. Only part of the rows carry a size: once, few, many, or a class if the clone is expanded.

d_gene	abundance	v_gene	j_gene	CDR3aa	CDR3nt
NA	few	TRBV1	TRBJ2-7	CTSSLDLSGGAYEQYF	TGCACCAGCAGCCTCGACCTTAGCGGGGGGGCCTACGAGCAGTACTTC
NA	NA	TRBV10-3	TRBJ1-1	CAISPGGQVNTEAFF	TGTGCCATCAGTCCCGGGGGGCAGGTGAACACTGAAGCTTTCTTT
NA	NA	TRBV5-4	TRBJ2-1	CASSFRQGSDEQFF	TGTGCCAGCAGCTTTCGGCAGGGGTCGGATGAGCAGTTCTTC
TRBD1	NA	TRBV29-1	TRBJ1-1	CSVEDRRNTEAFF	TGCAGCGTTGAGGACAGGAGGAACACTGAAGCTTTCTTT
TRBD1	NA	TRBV27	TRBJ1-2	CASSSFRDRGLHGYTF	TGTGCCAGCAGTTCCTTCCGGGACAGGGGGCTTCATGGCTACACCTTC
TRBD1	NA	TRBV5-5	TRBJ1-5	CASSQNGDSPQHF	TGTGCCAGCAGCCAGAACGGGGACAGCCCCCAGCATTTT
TRBD2	NA	TRBV7-6	TRBJ2-7	CASSAGGGRVAYEQYF	TGTGCCAGCAGCGCCGGGGGCGGGAGGGTAGCCTACGAGCAGTACTTC
NA	NA	TRBV7-3	TRBJ2-2	CASSLTSFTGELFF	TGTGCCAGCAGCTTAACGTCATTCACCGGGGAGCTGTTTTTT
TRBD1	once	TRBV6-5	TRBJ1-5	CASTSGGGQPQHF	TGTGCCAGCACATCAGGGGGCGGTCAGCCCCAGCATTTT
NA	few	TRBV25-1	TRBJ2-3	CASSVGSSLVADTQYF	TGTGCCAGCAGTGTAGGAAGTAGCTTAGTGGCGGATACGCAGTATTTT
NA	NA	TRBV7-9	TRBJ1-4	CASSLRLAEDEKLFF	TGTGCCAGCAGCTTAAGGCTCGCGGAGGATGAAAAACTGTTTTTT
NA	NA	TRBV3-1/TRBV3-2	TRBJ2-1	CASSQASREAYNEQFF	TGTGCCAGCAGCCAAGCCTCGAGGGAAGCTTACAATGAGCAGTTCTTC
TRBD1	NA	TRBV6-5	TRBJ2-7	CASSSSGTGAYEQYF	TGTGCCAGCAGTTCCTCCGGGACAGGGGCCTACGAGCAGTACTTC
NA	NA	TRBV27	TRBJ1-2	CASSLREDYGYTF	TGTGCCAGCAGCTTGCGTGAGGACTATGGCTACACCTTC
NA	NA	TRBV5-1	TRBJ1-1	CASSLSGEYTEAFF	TGCGCCAGCAGCTTGTCCGGGGAATACACTGAAGCTTTCTTT
TRBD1	NA	TRBV2	TRBJ1-6	CASSDRGQSPLHF	TGTGCCAGCAGTGACAGGGGGCAATCACCCCTCCACTTT
TRBD1	NA	TRBV5-1	TRBJ1-2	CASSLGTGGRYGYTF	TGCGCCAGCAGCTTGGGGACAGGGGGCCGGTATGGCTACACCTTC
NA	NA	TRBV28	TRBJ2-1	CASSFSWQGGNEQFF	TGTGCCAGCAGTTTCTCGTGGCAGGGGGGCAATGAGCAGTTCTTC
TRBD1	NA	TRBV18	TRBJ1-4	CASSLRQGATNEKLFF	TGTGCCAGCTCACTAAGACAGGGGGCGACTAATGAAAAACTGTTTTTT
NA	NA	TRBV10-3	TRBJ1-4	CAISEASSGADEKLFF	TGTGCCATCAGTGAAGCAAGTTCAGGGGCTGATGAAAAACTGTTTTTT
NA	once	TRBV29-1	TRBJ2-1	CSVDGQGSNEQFF	TGCAGCGTTGATGGCCAGGGATCGAATGAGCAGTTCTTC
TRBD1	NA	TRBV7-8	TRBJ1-2	CASSLRDRDNGYTF	TGTGCCAGCAGCCTCCGGGACAGGGATAATGGCTACACCTTC
NA	NA	TRBV5-6	TRBJ2-7	CASSWGAGGEQYF	TGTGCCAGCAGCTGGGGAGCCGGGGGCGAGCAGTACTTC
TRBD1	few	TRBV11-1	TRBJ2-2	CASSPTGGRGTGELFF	TGTGCCAGCAGCCCAACAGGGGGCAGAGGCACCGGGGAGCTGTTTTTT
NA	NA	TRBV7-8	TRBJ2-3	CASSLIRATDTQYF	TGTGCCAGCAGCTTAATCAGGGCCACAGATACGCAGTATTTT
NA	NA	TRBV19	TRBJ1-1	CASSILQGNTEAFF	TGTGCCAGTAGTATATTACAGGGAAACACTGAAGCTTTCTTT
NA	NA	TRBV6-1	TRBJ1-1	CASSDQGTLNTEAFF	TGTGCCAGCAGTGATCAGGGGACATTGAACACTGAAGCTTTCTTT
NA	NA	TRBV7-2	TRBJ1-3	CASRNGAGGNTIYF	TGTGCCAGCAGAAACGGAGCCGGTGGAAACACCATATATTTT
NA	NA	TRBV27	TRBJ2-7	CASHRNYEQYF	TGTGCCAGCCACAGGAACTACGAGCAGTACTTC
TRBD1	NA	TRBV18	TRBJ1-2	CASSLAGTGSNYGYTF	TGTGCCAGCTCACTCGCCGGGACAGGGTCGAACTATGGCTACACCTTC
TRBD1	NA	TRBV5-1	TRBJ1-1	CASSLGGTGVPEAFF	TGCGCCAGCAGCTTGGGGGGGACAGGGGTCCCTGAAGCTTTCTTT
NA	NA	TRBV14	TRBJ1-1	CASSQEPGGATEAFF	TGTGCCAGCAGCCAAGAGCCCGGAGGGGCCACTGAAGCTTTCTTT
TRBD1	NA	TRBV27	TRBJ2-2	CASSLEDRGIGELFF	TGTGCCAGCAGTTTAGAGGACAGGGGAATCGGGGAGCTGTTTTTT
NA	NA	TRBV19	TRBJ1-1	CASSNSDTKSSAEAFF	TGTGCCAGTAGTAATTCGGACACGAAATCTTCAGCAGAAGCTTTCTTT
NA	NA	TRBV19	TRBJ1-1	CASSRLTDNRAAFF	TGTGCCAGTAGTCGATTAACGGACAATCGGGCAGCTTTCTTT
TRBD1	NA	TRBV2	TRBJ1-2	CASSLDRLNYGYTF	TGTGCCAGCAGCCTGGACAGGCTGAACTATGGCTACACCTTC
TRBD2	once	TRBV4-2	TRBJ2-3	CASSQARAGTTDTQYF	TGTGCCAGCAGCCAAGCTAGAGCGGGGACCACAGATACGCAGTATTTT
TRBD1	NA	TRBV5-6	TRBJ1-5	CASSLAQGQPQHF	TGTGCCAGCAGCTTGGCACAGGGGCAGCCCCAGCATTTT
NA	NA	TRBV21-1	TRBJ2-3	CASSPRTSGSPDTQYF	TGTGCCAGCAGCCCGAGGACTAGCGGGAGCCCAGATACGCAGTATTTT
TRBD1	NA	TRBV6-5	TRBJ1-4	CASSNGDSNEKLFF	TGTGCCAGCAGCAACGGGGACAGTAATGAAAAACTGTTTTTT
NA	NA	TRBV18	TRBJ2-7	CASSSPLQSYEQYF	TGTGCCAGCTCATCCCCCCTCCAGTCCTACGAGCAGTACTTC
NA	NA	TRBV12-5	TRBJ1-5	CASGQGFGQPQHF	TGTGCTAGTGGTCAGGGGTTCGGGCAGCCCCAGCATTTT
TRBD1	NA	TRBV18	TRBJ1-1	CASSPDRGGTEAFF	TGTGCCAGCTCACCGGACAGGGGAGGCACTGAAGCTTTCTTT